This T cell receptor beta chain originates from a study of shared clonotypes between healthy human individuals. Study results and caveats: With few donors, the genetic and exposure-history diversity represented was limited.

For this clone: Antigen specificity is unknown.

V shed 7 bases and J shed 2 bases, with 18 bases lying between them. This CDR3 has 15 residues. CDR1 MNHEY and CDR2 SMNVEV come from the germline V gene (reference sequence). The naive CD8 fraction comprised CD45RO-negative cells positively selected for CCR7 and excluded terminally differentiated effector memory CD45RA+ cells. Each donor was a Caucasian adult residing in Nashville, Tennessee. Measured with immunoSEQ multiplex PCR; TCRdb has only the in-frame clones, and not every one. The sample shows hundreds of thousands of clones, roughly 96% of them seen only once. The V call is TRBV27, the J call TRBJ2-7; D gene ambiguous. The clonotype originates from a woman aged 25 to 45 in good health. Sequenced material: naive CD8+ T cells sorted from blood. For the CDR3, the DNA is TGTGCCAGCACCCTTTGGGTAGGGTCAACCTACGAGCAGTACTTC. Amino acid sequence: CASTLWVGSTYEQYF.